Following are 11 T cell receptor beta chains from one sample sequenced in a study of control samples from healthy donors and cancer patients. Libraries were prepared by immunoSEQ multiplex PCR; TCRdb keeps only in-frame clonotypes and omits some of them. The sample lists 84,000 or so clones, 65% to 90% occurring once. Sequences were obtained from PBMCs. The receptors were sampled from a man aged 55 to 70 with head and neck cancer.

The chain joins TRBV18 to TRBJ2-7, with 7 bases that match TRBD2. In germline, CDR1 is KGHSH, CDR2 LQKENI. V lost 2 bases, J lost 3 bases, and 10 bases stayed unmatched. CDR3 length equals 16 residues. CDR3: CASSPWGSGGNYEQYF. The CDR3 DNA follows: TGTGCCAGCTCACCATGGGGGTCGGGAGGCAACTACGAGCAGTACTTC.

The chain recombines TRBV20-1 with TRBJ2-1, with 8 bases fitting TRBD2. Losses at the gene ends were 3 bases for V and 3 bases for J; bases not matched to a gene: 13. CDR3 size: 17 residues. The germline CDR1 and CDR2 sequences are DFQATT and SNEGSKA (reference sequence). CDR3 in amino acids: CSASSLRVAGLYNEQFF. The CDR3 DNA reads as TGCAGTGCTAGTTCCCTGAGAGTAGCGGGACTCTACAATGAGCAGTTCTTC.

J is TRBJ1-2 and V is TRBV6-5; 9 nucleotides line up with TRBD1. Germline V gene lookup returns CDR1 MNHEY and CDR2 SVGAGI. The CDR3 sequence is 16 residues long. Germline trimming cut 4 bases from V and 4 bases from J; bases unmatched to any gene: 10. The CDR3 DNA sequence: TGTGCCAGCAGTTCCGGGGCCCGGACAGGGGTCTATGGCTACACCTTC. The encoded protein is CASSSGARTGVYGYTF.

This sequence joins TRBV6-4 and TRBJ1-4, with D tentatively TRBD1 (5 bases). Germline CDR1 and CDR2: MRHNA and SNTAGT. The CDR3 has 17 amino acids. With 0 bases removed from V and 3 bases from J, the gap between germline ends came to 14 bases. The CDR3: CASSDSGEQGSNEKLFF. The CDR3 coding sequence is TGTGCCAGCAGTGACTCAGGTGAGCAGGGCTCTAATGAAAAACTGTTTTTT.

This chain links TRBV18 with TRBJ1-2, with D maybe TRBD1 (5 bases). The CDR3 consists of 18 residues. The germline V gene has CDR1 KGHSH and CDR2 LQKENI. The V and J ends lost 2 bases and 3 bases respectively, with 22 bases between them. CDR3 protein: CASSPIDGIRLGDYGYTF. In nucleotides, the CDR3 is TGTGCCAGCTCACCAATCGACGGGATTAGACTGGGGGACTATGGCTACACCTTC.

The chain uses TRBV5-6 and TRBJ2-5; D remains ambiguous. Germline CDR1 reads SGHDT; CDR2 reads YYEEEE. The CDR3 sequence is 13 residues long. Between the trimmed V and J ends, which lost 3 bases and 2 bases, there was a span of 8 bases. CDR3 bases: TGTGCCAGCAGCTACTCAGCGCAAGAGACCCAGTACTTC. Protein: CASSYSAQETQYF.

The count of this clone is one. The chain recombines TRBV5-1 with TRBJ2-1; 10 bases map to TRBD2. The CDR3 loop spans 17 amino acids. The V gene end was trimmed by 1 base and the J gene end by 9 bases; junction bases not matched to a gene: 13. The V gene's germline CDR1 is SGHRS and CDR2 YFSETQ. The CDR3 DNA is TGCGCCAGCAGCTTGTTGAGTAGGCTAGCGGGAGTGGCTGAGCAGTTCTTC. This translates into CASSLLSRLAGVAEQFF.

This clone was seen at least ten times. The V call is TRBV7-9, the J call TRBJ2-7, with TRBD1 matching 10 bases. The CDR3 contains 15 residues. J gave up 6 bases and V 4 bases, and 9 bases lay outside the gene matches. Per germline, CDR1 SEHNR and CDR2 FQNEAQ (reference sequence). The CDR3 coding sequence is TGTGCCAGCAGCTCCTCCGGGACAGGGGCGAGCGAGCAGTACTTC. It is translated as CASSSSGTGASEQYF.

V usage is TRBV9 and J usage is TRBJ1-1; TRBD1 matches at 7 bases. The V segment lost 2 bases and the J segment 10 bases; nucleotides outside the gene matches: 5. The CDR3 sequence is 12 residues long. Germline values: CDR1 SGDLS, CDR2 YYNGEE. The CDR3 DNA reads as TGTGCCAGCAGCGTGCAGACAGGGCGAGCTTTCTTT. This sequence encodes CASSVQTGRAFF.

Here the CDR3 DNA reads TGTGCCAGCAGCCAGATCGCGCCTCCCTCGACCTACGAGCAGTACTTC. This codes for CASSQIAPPSTYEQYF. V gene TRBV3-1 (or the pseudogene TRBV3-2) combines with J gene TRBJ2-7; no clear D. The CDR3 is made up of 16 amino acids. Germline CDR1 is LGHDT and CDR2 is YNNKEL (reference sequence). V lost 3 bases and J 2 bases, leaving 17 bases between the germline ends.

The chain couples TRBV3-1 (or the pseudogene TRBV3-2) to TRBJ1-2; D gene unclear. Germline assignment: CDR1 LGHDT and CDR2 YNNKEL (reference sequence). V was trimmed by 4 bases and J by 4 bases, leaving 16 bases between them. CDR3 length: 15 residues. CDR3 amino acids: CASSLDSTPLYGYTF. In DNA, the CDR3 is TGTGCCAGCAGCCTCGATTCGACTCCCCTCTATGGCTACACCTTC.